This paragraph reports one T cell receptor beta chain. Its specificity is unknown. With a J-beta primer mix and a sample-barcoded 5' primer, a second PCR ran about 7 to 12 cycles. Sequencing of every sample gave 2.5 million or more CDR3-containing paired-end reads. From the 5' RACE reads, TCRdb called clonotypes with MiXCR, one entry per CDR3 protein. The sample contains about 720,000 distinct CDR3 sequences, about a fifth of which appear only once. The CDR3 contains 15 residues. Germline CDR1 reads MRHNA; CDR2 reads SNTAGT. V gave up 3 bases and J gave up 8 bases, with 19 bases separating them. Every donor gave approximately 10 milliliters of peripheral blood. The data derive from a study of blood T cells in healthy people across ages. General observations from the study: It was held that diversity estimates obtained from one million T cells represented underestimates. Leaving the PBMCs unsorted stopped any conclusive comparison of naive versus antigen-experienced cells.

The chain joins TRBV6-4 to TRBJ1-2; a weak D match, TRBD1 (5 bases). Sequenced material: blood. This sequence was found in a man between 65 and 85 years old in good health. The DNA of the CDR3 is TGTGCCAGCAGTGATGAATCGGGGCCTAGAGGGGGCTACACCTTC. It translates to CASSDESGPRGGYTF.